The 3 T cell receptor beta chains below were found in one sample sequenced in a study of lymphopenia after photon versus proton radiotherapy. Repertoires were generated with immunoSEQ multiplex PCR, while TCRdb's copy carries only in-frame clones and drops some. Altogether more than 60,000 clones are present, around 87% being singletons, with the ten largest covering about 2%. Material: peripheral blood, obtained from a patient treated with photon-based radiotherapy. These receptors came from a man aged 40-49 years with gastric cancer.

This clone was seen more than once but under ten times. This chain uses TRBV6-1 with TRBJ1-5; D perhaps matches TRBD1 (6 bases). Germline assignment: CDR1 MNHNS and CDR2 SASEGT. This CDR3 spans 15 amino acids. Between the trimmed V and J ends, which lost 4 bases and 1 base, there was a span of 11 bases. The chain's CDR3 is CASSGRGHSNQPQHF. DNA for the CDR3: TGTGCCAGCAGTGGAAGGGGACACAGCAATCAGCCCCAGCATTTT.

This chain uses TRBV6-6 with TRBJ1-1; tentative D call: TRBD1 (6 bases). CDR1 is MNHNY and CDR2 is SVGAGI in the germline V gene (reference sequence). The CDR3 has 11 residues. V was pared by 10 bases and J by 5 bases, with 11 bases between. CDR3 sequence: CAILQGTEAFF. The DNA for the CDR3 is TGTGCCATCTTACAGGGTACTGAAGCTTTCTTT.

The chain employs TRBV5-6 and TRBJ2-5, with D tentatively TRBD2 (5 bases). The V gene's germline CDR1 is SGHDT and CDR2 YYEEEE. Trimming shortened V by 3 bases and J by 1 base, and 16 bases separated the two germline ends. The CDR3 length is 16 residues. CDR3 DNA sequence: TGTGCCAGCAGCTCCAAGAGGGCAGGACCCCAAGAGACCCAGTACTTC. Amino acid sequence: CASSSKRAGPQETQYF.